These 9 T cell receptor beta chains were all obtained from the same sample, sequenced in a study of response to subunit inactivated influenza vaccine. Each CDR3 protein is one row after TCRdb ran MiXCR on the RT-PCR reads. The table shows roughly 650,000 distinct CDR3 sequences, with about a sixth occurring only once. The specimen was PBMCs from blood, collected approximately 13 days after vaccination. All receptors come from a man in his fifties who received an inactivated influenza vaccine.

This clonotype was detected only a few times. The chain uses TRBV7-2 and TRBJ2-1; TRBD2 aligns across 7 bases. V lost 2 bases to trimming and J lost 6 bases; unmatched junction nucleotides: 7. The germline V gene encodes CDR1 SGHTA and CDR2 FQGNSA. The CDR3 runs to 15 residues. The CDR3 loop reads CASSLTSARFNEQFF. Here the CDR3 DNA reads TGTGCCAGCAGCTTAACTAGCGCTAGGTTCAATGAGCAGTTCTTC.

DNA of the CDR3: TGTGCCAGCTCACCAAGACGGAAGGGACAGGGCCCGTATAGCAATCAGCCCCAGCATTTT. Encoded protein: CASSPRRKGQGPYSNQPQHF. The chain joins TRBV18 to TRBJ1-5; 9 nucleotides match TRBD1. Germline V gene lookup returns CDR1 KGHSH and CDR2 LQKENI. V trimming: 2 bases; J trimming: 0 bases; junction bases outside the gene matches: 14. The CDR3 length is 20 residues.

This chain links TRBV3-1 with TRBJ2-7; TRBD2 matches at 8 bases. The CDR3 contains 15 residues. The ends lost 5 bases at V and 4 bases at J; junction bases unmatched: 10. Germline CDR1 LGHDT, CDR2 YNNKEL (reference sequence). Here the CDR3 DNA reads TGTGCCAGCAGCACGGCGAGCGGGAGCAGTTACGAGCAGTACTTC. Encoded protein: CASSTASGSSYEQYF.

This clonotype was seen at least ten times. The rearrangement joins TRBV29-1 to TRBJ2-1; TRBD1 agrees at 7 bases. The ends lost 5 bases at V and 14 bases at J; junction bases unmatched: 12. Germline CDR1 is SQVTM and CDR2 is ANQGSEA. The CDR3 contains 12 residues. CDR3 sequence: CSVFSGRQGEFF. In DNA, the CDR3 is TGCAGCGTTTTCTCTGGCAGGCAGGGGGAGTTCTTC.

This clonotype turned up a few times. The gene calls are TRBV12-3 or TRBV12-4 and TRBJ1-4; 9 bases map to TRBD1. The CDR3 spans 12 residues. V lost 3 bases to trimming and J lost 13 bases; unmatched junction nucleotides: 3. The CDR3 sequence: CASSLDRGGLFF. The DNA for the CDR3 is TGTGCCAGCAGTTTGGACAGGGGCGGACTGTTTTTT.

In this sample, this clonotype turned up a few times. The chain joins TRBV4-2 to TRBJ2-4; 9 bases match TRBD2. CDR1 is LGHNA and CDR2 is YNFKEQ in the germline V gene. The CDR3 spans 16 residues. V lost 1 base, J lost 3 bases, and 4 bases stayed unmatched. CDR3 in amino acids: CASSQVLAGDKNIQYF. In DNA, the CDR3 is TGTGCCAGCAGCCAAGTGTTAGCGGGAGACAAAAACATTCAGTACTTC.

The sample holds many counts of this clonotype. CDR3 residues: CASSFAREHEQYF. CDR3 nucleotide sequence: TGTGCCAGCAGCTTTGCCAGGGAGCACGAGCAGTACTTC. The V and J genes are TRBV7-8 and TRBJ2-7; either TRBD1 or TRBD2 may supply D (5 bases each). Germline V gives CDR1 SGHVS, CDR2 FQNEAQ. With 3 bases removed from V and 5 bases from J, the gap between germline ends came to 11 bases. The CDR3 spans 13 residues.

CDR3 loop: CASSLDPHRGGSPLHF. The CDR3 bases are TGTGCCAGCAGCTTAGATCCCCACAGGGGGGGATCACCCCTCCACTTT. The chain is built from TRBV7-2 and TRBJ1-6, with 8 bases lining up with TRBD1. V was clipped by 1 base and J by 10 bases; unmatched bases: 9. Germline loops: CDR1 SGHTA, CDR2 FQGNSA. The CDR3 spans 16 residues.

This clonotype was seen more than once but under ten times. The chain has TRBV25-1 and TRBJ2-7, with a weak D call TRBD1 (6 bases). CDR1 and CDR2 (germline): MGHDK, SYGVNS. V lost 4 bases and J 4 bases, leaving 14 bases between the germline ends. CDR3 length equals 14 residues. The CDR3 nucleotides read TGTGCCAGCAGTGTTCAGGGGCTACAATACGAGCAGTACTTC. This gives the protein CASSVQGLQYEQYF.